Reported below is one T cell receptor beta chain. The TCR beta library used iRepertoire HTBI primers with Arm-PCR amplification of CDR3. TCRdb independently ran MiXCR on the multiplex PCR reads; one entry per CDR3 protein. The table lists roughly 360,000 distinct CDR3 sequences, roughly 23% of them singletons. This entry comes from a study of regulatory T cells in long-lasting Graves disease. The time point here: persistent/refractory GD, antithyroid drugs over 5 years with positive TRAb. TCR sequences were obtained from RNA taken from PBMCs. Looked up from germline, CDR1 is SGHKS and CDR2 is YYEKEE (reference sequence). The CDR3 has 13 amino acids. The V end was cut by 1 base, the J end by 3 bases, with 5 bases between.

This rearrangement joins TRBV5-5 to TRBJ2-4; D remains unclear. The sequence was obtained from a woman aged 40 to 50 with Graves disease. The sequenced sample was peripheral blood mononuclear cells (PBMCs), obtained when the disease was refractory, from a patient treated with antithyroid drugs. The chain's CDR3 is CASSLQLKNIQYF. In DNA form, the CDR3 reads TGTGCCAGCAGCTTGCAGCTCAAAAACATTCAGTACTTC.